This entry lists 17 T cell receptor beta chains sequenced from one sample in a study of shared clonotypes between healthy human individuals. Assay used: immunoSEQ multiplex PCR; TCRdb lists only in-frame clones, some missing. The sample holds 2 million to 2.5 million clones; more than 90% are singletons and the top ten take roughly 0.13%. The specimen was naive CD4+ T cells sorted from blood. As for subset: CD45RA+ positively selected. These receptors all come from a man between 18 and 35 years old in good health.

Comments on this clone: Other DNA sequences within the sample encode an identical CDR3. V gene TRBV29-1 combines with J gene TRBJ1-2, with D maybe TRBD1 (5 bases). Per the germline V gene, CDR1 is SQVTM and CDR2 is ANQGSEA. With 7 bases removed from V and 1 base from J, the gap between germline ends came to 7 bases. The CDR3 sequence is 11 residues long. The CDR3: CSGQGNYGYTF. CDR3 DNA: TGCAGCGGGCAGGGTAACTATGGCTACACCTTC. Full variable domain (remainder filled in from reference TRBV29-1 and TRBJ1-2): SAVISQKPSRDICQRGTSLTIQCQVDSQVTMMFWYRQQPGQSLTLIATANQGSEATYESGFVIDKFPISRPNLTFSTLTVSNMSPEDSSIYLCSGQGNYGYTFGSGTRLTVV.

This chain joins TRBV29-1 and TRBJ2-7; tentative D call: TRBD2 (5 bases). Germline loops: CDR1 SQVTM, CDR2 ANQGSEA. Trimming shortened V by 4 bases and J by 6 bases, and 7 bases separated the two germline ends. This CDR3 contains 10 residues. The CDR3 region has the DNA TGCAGCGTTGCTACTAGCGAGCAGTACTTC. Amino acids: CSVATSEQYF.

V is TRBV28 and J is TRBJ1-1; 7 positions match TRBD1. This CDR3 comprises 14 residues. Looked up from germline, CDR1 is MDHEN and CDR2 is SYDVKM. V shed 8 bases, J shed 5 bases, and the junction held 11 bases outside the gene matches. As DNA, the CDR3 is TGTGCCAGCCGTACAGGGGAGCGGGTTACTGAAGCTTTCTTT. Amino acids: CASRTGERVTEAFF.

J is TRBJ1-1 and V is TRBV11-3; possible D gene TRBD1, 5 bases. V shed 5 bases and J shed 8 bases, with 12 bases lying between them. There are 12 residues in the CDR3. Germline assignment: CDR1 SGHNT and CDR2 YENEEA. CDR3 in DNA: TGTGCCAGCAGCCACGGACAAGGAGAAGCTTTCTTT. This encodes CASSHGQGEAFF. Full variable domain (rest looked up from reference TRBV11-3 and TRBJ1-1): EAGVVQSPRYKIIEKKQPVAFWCNPISGHNTLYWYLQNLGQGPELLIRYENEEAVDDSQLPKDRFSAERLKGVDSTLKIQPAELGDSAVYLCASSHGQGEAFFGQGTRLTVV.

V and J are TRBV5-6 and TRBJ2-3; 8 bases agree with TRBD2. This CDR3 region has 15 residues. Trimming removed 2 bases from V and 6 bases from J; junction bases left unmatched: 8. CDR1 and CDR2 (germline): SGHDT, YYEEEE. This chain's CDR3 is CASSFPGGVTDTQYF. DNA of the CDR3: TGTGCCAGCAGCTTTCCCGGGGGGGTCACGGATACGCAGTATTTT.

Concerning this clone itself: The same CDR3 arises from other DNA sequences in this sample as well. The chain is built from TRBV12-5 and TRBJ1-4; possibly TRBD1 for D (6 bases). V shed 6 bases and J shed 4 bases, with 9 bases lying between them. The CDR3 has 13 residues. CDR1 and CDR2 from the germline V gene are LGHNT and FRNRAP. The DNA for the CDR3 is TGTGCTAGTGGGCAGGGGATTAATGAAAAACTGTTTTTT. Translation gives CASGQGINEKLFF.

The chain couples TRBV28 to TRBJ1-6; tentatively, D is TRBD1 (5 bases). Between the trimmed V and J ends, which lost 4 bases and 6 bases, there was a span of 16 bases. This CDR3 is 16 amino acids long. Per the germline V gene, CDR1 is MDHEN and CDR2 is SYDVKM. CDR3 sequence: CASSSPLGGVNSPLHF. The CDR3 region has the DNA TGTGCCAGCAGTTCACCCTTGGGAGGGGTTAATTCACCCCTCCACTTT.

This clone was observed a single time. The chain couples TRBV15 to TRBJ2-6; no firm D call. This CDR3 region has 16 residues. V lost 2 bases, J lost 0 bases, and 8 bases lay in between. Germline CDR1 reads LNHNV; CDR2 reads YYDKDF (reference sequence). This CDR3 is CATSRITVSGANVLTF. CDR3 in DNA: TGTGCCACCAGCAGAATTACAGTCTCTGGGGCCAACGTCCTGACTTTC.

The CDR3 bases are TGTGCCAGCAGCTTAGGCCAGCCTAATTCACCCCTCCACTTT. Protein sequence: CASSLGQPNSPLHF. This chain joins TRBV13 and TRBJ1-6; no reliable D call. This CDR3 has 14 amino acids. Germline CDR1 is PRHDT and CDR2 is FYEKMQ (reference sequence). Trimming removed 0 bases at V and 6 bases at J, with 6 bases between.

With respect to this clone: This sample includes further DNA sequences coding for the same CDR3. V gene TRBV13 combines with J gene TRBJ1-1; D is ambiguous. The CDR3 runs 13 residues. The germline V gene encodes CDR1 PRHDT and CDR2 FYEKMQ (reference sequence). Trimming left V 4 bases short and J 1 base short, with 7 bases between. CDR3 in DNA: TGTGCCAGCAGCTACACAGCGAACACTGAAGCTTTCTTT. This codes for CASSYTANTEAFF.

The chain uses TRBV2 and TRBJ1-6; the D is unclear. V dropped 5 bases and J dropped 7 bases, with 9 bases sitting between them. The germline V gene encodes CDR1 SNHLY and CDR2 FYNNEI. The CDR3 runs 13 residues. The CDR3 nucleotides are TGTGCCAGCAGTCCAATAAACAATTCACCCCTCCACTTT. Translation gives CASSPINNSPLHF.

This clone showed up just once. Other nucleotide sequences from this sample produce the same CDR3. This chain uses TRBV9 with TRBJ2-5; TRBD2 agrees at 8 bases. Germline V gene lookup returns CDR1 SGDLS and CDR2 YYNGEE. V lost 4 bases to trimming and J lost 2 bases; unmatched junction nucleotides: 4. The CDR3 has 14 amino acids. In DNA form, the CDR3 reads TGTGCCAGCAGCCCAGGGACTAGTCAAGAGACCCAGTACTTC. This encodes CASSPGTSQETQYF.

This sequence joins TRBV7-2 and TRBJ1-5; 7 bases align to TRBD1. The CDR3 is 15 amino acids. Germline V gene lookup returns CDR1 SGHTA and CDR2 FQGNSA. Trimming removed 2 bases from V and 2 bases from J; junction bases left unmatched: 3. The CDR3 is CASSLRQGGNQPQHF. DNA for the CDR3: TGTGCCAGCAGCTTAAGACAGGGTGGCAATCAGCCCCAGCATTTT.

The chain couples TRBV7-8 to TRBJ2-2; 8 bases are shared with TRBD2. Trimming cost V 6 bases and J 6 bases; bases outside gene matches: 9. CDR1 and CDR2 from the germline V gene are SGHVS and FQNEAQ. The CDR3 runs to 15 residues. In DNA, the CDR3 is TGTGCCAGCAGTGGGGACGGGGGGGCCTCCGGGGAGCTGTTTTTT. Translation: CASSGDGGASGELFF.

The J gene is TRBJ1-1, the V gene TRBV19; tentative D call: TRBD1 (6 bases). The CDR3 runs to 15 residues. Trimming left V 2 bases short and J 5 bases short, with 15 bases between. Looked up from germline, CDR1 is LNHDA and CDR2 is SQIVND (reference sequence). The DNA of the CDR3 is TGTGCCAGTAGTATAAAAGTGGGGGCGAGGACTGAAGCTTTCTTT. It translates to CASSIKVGARTEAFF.

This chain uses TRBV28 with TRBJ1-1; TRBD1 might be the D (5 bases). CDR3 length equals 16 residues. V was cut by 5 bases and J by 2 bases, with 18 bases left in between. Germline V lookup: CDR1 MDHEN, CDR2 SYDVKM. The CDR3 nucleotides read TGTGCCAGCAGTCCTGGACACGCGACGGGTAACACTGAAGCTTTCTTT. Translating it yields CASSPGHATGNTEAFF.

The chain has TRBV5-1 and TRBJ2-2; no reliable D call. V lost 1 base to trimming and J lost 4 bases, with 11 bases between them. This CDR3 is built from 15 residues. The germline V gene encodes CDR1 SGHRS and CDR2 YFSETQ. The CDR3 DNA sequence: TGCGCCAGCAGCTTGTCAACAGTTGTCACCGGGGAGCTGTTTTTT. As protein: CASSLSTVVTGELFF.